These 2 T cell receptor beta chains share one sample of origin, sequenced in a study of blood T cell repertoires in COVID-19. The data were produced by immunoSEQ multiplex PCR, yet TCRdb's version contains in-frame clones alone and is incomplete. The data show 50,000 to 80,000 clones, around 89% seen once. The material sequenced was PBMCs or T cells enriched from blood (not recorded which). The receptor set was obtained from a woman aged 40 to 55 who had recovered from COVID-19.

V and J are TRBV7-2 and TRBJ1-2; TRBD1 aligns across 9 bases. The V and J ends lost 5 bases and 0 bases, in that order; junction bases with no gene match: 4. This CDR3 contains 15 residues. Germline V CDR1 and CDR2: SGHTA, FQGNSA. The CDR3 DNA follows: TGTGCCAGCAGCCCGAGGACAGGGGCTAACTATGGCTACACCTTC. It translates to CASSPRTGANYGYTF.

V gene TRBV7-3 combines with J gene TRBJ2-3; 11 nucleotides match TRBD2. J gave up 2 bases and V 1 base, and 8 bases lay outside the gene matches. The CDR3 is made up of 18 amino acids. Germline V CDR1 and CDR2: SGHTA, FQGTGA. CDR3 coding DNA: TGTGCCAGCAGCTTAATGACTAGCGGGGCAACCCTCACAGATACGCAGTATTTT. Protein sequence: CASSLMTSGATLTDTQYF.